These T cell receptor beta chains were read from a single sample in a study of blood T cell repertoires in COVID-19. TCRdb's copy holds only in-frame clones and misses some; the assay was immunoSEQ multiplex PCR. This sample has just over 80,000 clones, with around 80% found just once. Sample: peripheral blood. The receptors were gathered from an elderly woman with active or convalescent COVID-19. The CDR3 runs from the conserved cysteine through the conserved F or W. D genes are given only for firm matches. The size field is filled for only some rows; it gives once, few, many or a size class.

V	size	length	D	J	DNA	CDR3
TRBV6-5	.	14	TRBD1	TRBJ1-2	TGTGCCAGCAGCAGGGGGACAGGGGAAGGTGGCTACACCTTC	CASSRGTGEGGYTF
TRBV12-3/TRBV12-4	.	13	.	TRBJ2-5	TGTGCCAGCAGTTCTGCTCTACAAGAGACCCAGTACTTC	CASSSALQETQYF
TRBV2	.	13	.	TRBJ1-5	TGTGCCAGTTGGGAGGGGGGCGTTCAGCCCCAGCATTTT	CASWEGGVQPQHF
TRBV7-9	.	11	.	TRBJ1-2	TGTGCCAGCAGCTCGACAGTTGGCTACACCTTC	CASSSTVGYTF
TRBV3-1/TRBV3-2	.	15	.	TRBJ2-7	TGTGCCAGCAGCCAAGTGGGGCCGAGCTCCTACGAGCAGTACTTC	CASSQVGPSSYEQYF
TRBV7-2	.	15	.	TRBJ2-3	TGTGCCAGCAGCCTAAAGCGGGCTTACACAGATACGCAGTATTTT	CASSLKRAYTDTQYF
TRBV19	.	18	TRBD1	TRBJ1-2	TGTGCCAGTAGTCTCTCCGGGACAGGGGCTACAGCTAACTATGGCTACACCTTC	CASSLSGTGATANYGYTF
TRBV2	.	14	.	TRBJ1-3	TGTGCCAGCAGTGAAGAACAGGTGGGAAACACCATATATTTT	CASSEEQVGNTIYF
TRBV27	.	13	.	TRBJ2-1	TGTGCCAGCAGTTTCACCGTCGCGGGGGAGCAGTTCTTC	CASSFTVAGEQFF
TRBV24-1	.	12	.	TRBJ2-5	TGTGCCACCAGTGATTTCGGGGAGACCCAGTACTTC	CATSDFGETQYF
TRBV14	.	16	.	TRBJ1-2	TGTGCCAGCAGCCCTATCGGGGGGGCAGCCATCTATGGCTACACCTTC	CASSPIGGAAIYGYTF
TRBV7-6	.	14	.	TRBJ1-5	TGTGCCAGCAGCGCACAGGGAGGGGATCAGCCCCAGCATTTT	CASSAQGGDQPQHF
TRBV28	.	15	.	TRBJ1-5	TGTGCCAGCAGTTCAGGGACAAATAGCAATCAGCCCCAGCATTTT	CASSSGTNSNQPQHF
TRBV7-9	.	17	.	TRBJ2-7	TGTGCCAGCAGCCCAAGGGTTGGGGCAGGGGAAGCCTACGAGCAGTACTTC	CASSPRVGAGEAYEQYF
TRBV25-1	.	16	TRBD1	TRBJ2-7	TGTGCCAGCAGTGCCTGGGGGACAGGGGAATCCTACGAGCAGTACTTC	CASSAWGTGESYEQYF
TRBV6-5	many	13	.	TRBJ1-5	TGTGCCAGCAGTTACGGGACAAATCAGCCCCAGCATTTT	CASSYGTNQPQHF
TRBV11-3	few	15	.	TRBJ2-3	TGTGCCAGCAGCTTAGGTCCACCGGGTATCGATACGCAGTATTTT	CASSLGPPGIDTQYF
TRBV7-9	.	14	.	TRBJ2-5	TGTGCCAGCAGCCCTGGGGGGGGCGAGGAGACCCAGTACTTC	CASSPGGGEETQYF
TRBV7-2	once	17	TRBD2	TRBJ2-3	TGTGCCAGCAGCTATTTACTAGCGGTATCTAGCACAGATACGCAGTATTTT	CASSYLLAVSSTDTQYF
TRBV18	.	15	.	TRBJ1-1	TGTGCCAGCTCACTGCAGGCAGCAGGGGACACTGAAGCTTTCTTT	CASSLQAAGDTEAFF
TRBV6-5	.	13	TRBD2	TRBJ2-3	TGTGCCAGCGGGACTAGCTCCCCAGATACGCAGTATTTT	CASGTSSPDTQYF
TRBV7-3	.	13	.	TRBJ2-2	TGTGCCAGCAGTCGGGCGAACACCGGGGAGCTGTTTTTT	CASSRANTGELFF
TRBV27	.	15	.	TRBJ2-1	TGTGCCAGCAGCCAAGGCCGGGTTCCCTACAATGAGCAGTTCTTC	CASSQGRVPYNEQFF
TRBV3-1/TRBV3-2	few	13	.	TRBJ1-5	TGTGCCAGCAGTCCTTCGGGAAATCAGCCCCAGCATTTT	CASSPSGNQPQHF
TRBV14	.	16	TRBD1	TRBJ2-3	TGTGCCAGCAGCACAACAGGGGGCGCGACGTCGAGCACGCAGTATTTT	CASSTTGGATSSTQYF
TRBV4-1	.	14	.	TRBJ2-3	TGCGCCAGCAGCCAAGATATCAGCACAGATACGCAGTATTTT	CASSQDISTDTQYF
TRBV7-9	.	14	TRBD1	TRBJ2-7	TGTGCCAGCAGCTTAGCGGGACAGGGGAGCGAGCAGTACTTC	CASSLAGQGSEQYF
TRBV4-1	.	14	.	TRBJ2-7	TGCGCCAGCAGCCAAGTGCCGGGTTGGTACGAGCAGTACTTC	CASSQVPGWYEQYF
TRBV4-3	few	15	.	TRBJ2-2	TGCGCCAGCAGCCTCGGACGGCGCGGGGCCGGGGAGCTGTTTTTT	CASSLGRRGAGELFF
TRBV4-2	.	17	TRBD1	TRBJ1-4	TGTGCCAGCAGCCAAGATGAAGGGCGAACAGGGGATGAAAAACTGTTTTTT	CASSQDEGRTGDEKLFF
TRBV21-1	.	15	.	TRBJ1-4	TGTGCCAGCAGCCACCGGGACAGGGGGAATGAAAAACTGTTTTTT	CASSHRDRGNEKLFF
TRBV30	.	12	.	TRBJ1-1	TGTGCCTGGAGTGTAAGTCCCCGCGGAGCTTTCTTT	CAWSVSPRGAFF
TRBV12-3/TRBV12-4	few	13	TRBD1	TRBJ1-1	TGTGCCAGCAGCACACAGGGGTTCACTGAAGCTTTCTTT	CASSTQGFTEAFF
TRBV19	few	17	.	TRBJ2-3	TGTGCCAGTAGTCTATTAGGGCAGGGGATCGATACAGATACGCAGTATTTT	CASSLLGQGIDTDTQYF
TRBV19	.	13	.	TRBJ1-1	TGTGCCAGTAGGGGGGCAACCCACACTGAAGCTTTCTTT	CASRGATHTEAFF
TRBV30	.	15	.	TRBJ1-2	TGTGCCTGCACGCCTTGGGGGGGTATAAACTATGGCTACACCTTC	CACTPWGGINYGYTF
TRBV30	.	13	.	TRBJ2-5	TGTGCCTGCGACAGGGGACTATCAGAGACCCAGTACTTC	CACDRGLSETQYF
TRBV25-1	.	15	.	TRBJ2-1	TGTGCCAGCAGTGATTCCCTACAGGGCTGGCTAGAGCAGTTCTTC	CASSDSLQGWLEQFF
TRBV19	.	16	.	TRBJ2-3	TGTGCCAGTAGTTTACGTCGACAGGTTAGCACAGATACGCAGTATTTT	CASSLRRQVSTDTQYF
TRBV27	.	17	.	TRBJ2-6	TGTGCCAGCAGTCTCACTGGTGGGGGCGCTGGGGCCAACGTCCTGACTTTC	CASSLTGGGAGANVLTF
TRBV10-1	many	15	.	TRBJ1-3	TGCGCCAGCAGTGAGTCCAGGGGAACCAGGAACACCATATATTTT	CASSESRGTRNTIYF
TRBV9	.	14	.	TRBJ2-3	TGTGCCAGCAGCGTAGGGGGCAGGGCAGATACGCAGTATTTT	CASSVGGRADTQYF
TRBV7-2	.	16	.	TRBJ1-2	TGTGCCAGCAGCTTAGGGACAGCCAGTAGAACCTATGGCTACACCTTC	CASSLGTASRTYGYTF
TRBV7-6	.	16	TRBD1	TRBJ2-2	TGTGCCAGCAGCTTAGGGACAGGTCAGAGCACCGGGGAGCTGTTTTTT	CASSLGTGQSTGELFF
TRBV4-3	few	15	.	TRBJ1-2	TGCGCCAGCAGCCAAGATGGAGGGGTCGACTATGGCTACACCTTC	CASSQDGGVDYGYTF
TRBV9	.	14	.	TRBJ2-1	TGTGCCAGCAGCGTAGGCAGCATCGGGGGTGAGCAGTTCTTC	CASSVGSIGGEQFF
TRBV10-3	.	15	.	TRBJ2-5	TGTGCCATCAGTGAGTCACAGGCGACTCAAGAGACCCAGTACTTC	CAISESQATQETQYF
TRBV19	.	16	.	TRBJ2-2	TGTGCCAGTAGTACCCACCTCAGGGGCGGCACCGGGGAGCTGTTTTTT	CASSTHLRGGTGELFF
TRBV5-4	.	14	.	TRBJ1-2	TGTGCCAGCAGCTTGGTCGCGGAATTCTATGGCTACACCTTC	CASSLVAEFYGYTF
TRBV7-9	.	17	TRBD2	TRBJ2-3	TGTGCCAGCAGCTTAGGAATAGCGGGGTTTAGCACAGATACGCAGTATTTT	CASSLGIAGFSTDTQYF
TRBV14	.	13	.	TRBJ2-4	TGTGCCAGCAGCCAAGATAGGGGGAGCATTCAGTACTTC	CASSQDRGSIQYF
TRBV7-8	.	15	.	TRBJ2-2	TGTGCCAGCAGCTTATTAGACAGGAACACCGGGGAGCTGTTTTTT	CASSLLDRNTGELFF
TRBV18	.	16	TRBD1	TRBJ1-2	TGTGCCAGCTCACCAATCAGGGGGCTCGGCATTCGGGGCTACACCTTC	CASSPIRGLGIRGYTF
TRBV18	.	14	.	TRBJ2-4	TGTGCCAGCTCACCAAAAGGAGGACGGAACATTCAGTACTTC	CASSPKGGRNIQYF